The 6 T cell receptor beta chains reported below all come from one sample, sequenced in a study of blood T cell repertoires in COVID-19. Generated by immunoSEQ multiplex PCR, the TCRdb table keeps only in-frame clones and is missing some. The sample includes some 350,000 clones, more than 75% seen only once; the top ten take about 5.7%. The source material was PBMCs or T cells enriched from blood (not recorded which). These receptors came from a woman in her twenties or thirties who had recovered from COVID-19.

This chain connects TRBV12-3 or TRBV12-4 to TRBJ1-1; 7 bases agree with TRBD1. V was clipped by 3 bases and J by 11 bases; unmatched bases: 9. This CDR3 has 13 residues. The CDR3 reads CASSFNRQGRAFF. The CDR3 DNA follows: TGTGCCAGCAGTTTTAACCGACAGGGTCGGGCTTTCTTT.

V is TRBV18 and J is TRBJ2-7, with D tentatively TRBD2 (7 bases). Per germline, CDR1 KGHSH and CDR2 LQKENI. The CDR3 has 14 amino acids. Trimming stripped 6 bases from V and 5 bases from J, with 17 bases between. The CDR3 nucleotides read TGTGCCAGCTCCCCAACGCGGGGGCGGAACGAGCAGTACTTC. Translated: CASSPTRGRNEQYF.

The V gene is TRBV5-1, the J gene TRBJ2-5; a possible D gene is TRBD1 (6 bases). The V and J ends lost 4 bases and 5 bases respectively, with 21 bases between them. Per the germline V gene, CDR1 is SGHRS and CDR2 is YFSETQ. The CDR3 extends over 16 amino acids. CDR3 coding DNA: TGCGCCAGCAGCGAAGCAGGGGAGCCGCCGTGGGAGACCCAGTACTTC. This sequence encodes CASSEAGEPPWETQYF.

This clone was detected once. The chain uses TRBV13 and TRBJ2-1, with 9 bases matching TRBD1. V dropped 5 bases and J dropped 5; count of bases not matched to a gene: 13. Per the germline V gene, CDR1 is PRHDT and CDR2 is FYEKMQ (reference sequence). The CDR3 loop spans 17 amino acids. The CDR3 region is CASSGRTGTGFHNEQFF. The CDR3 bases are TGTGCCAGCAGCGGCCGAACAGGGACAGGGTTCCACAATGAGCAGTTCTTC.

This clone was seen more than once but under ten times. The chain couples TRBV19 to TRBJ1-5; D unresolved. The CDR3 sequence is 13 residues long. Between the trimmed V and J ends, which lost 2 bases and 3 bases, there was a span of 5 bases. The V gene's germline CDR1 is LNHDA and CDR2 SQIVND (reference sequence). CDR3 DNA: TGTGCCAGTAGTATACAGGACAATCAGCCCCAGCATTTT. It encodes CASSIQDNQPQHF.

The chain links TRBV4-1 to TRBJ1-5, with D uncertain. Trimming removed 3 bases from V and 7 bases from J, with 7 bases in between. The germline V gene has CDR1 MGHRA and CDR2 YSYEKL. The length of the CDR3 is 12 residues. The CDR3 reads CASSQGRQPQHF. The CDR3 DNA follows: TGCGCCAGCAGCCAGGGGAGACAGCCCCAGCATTTT.